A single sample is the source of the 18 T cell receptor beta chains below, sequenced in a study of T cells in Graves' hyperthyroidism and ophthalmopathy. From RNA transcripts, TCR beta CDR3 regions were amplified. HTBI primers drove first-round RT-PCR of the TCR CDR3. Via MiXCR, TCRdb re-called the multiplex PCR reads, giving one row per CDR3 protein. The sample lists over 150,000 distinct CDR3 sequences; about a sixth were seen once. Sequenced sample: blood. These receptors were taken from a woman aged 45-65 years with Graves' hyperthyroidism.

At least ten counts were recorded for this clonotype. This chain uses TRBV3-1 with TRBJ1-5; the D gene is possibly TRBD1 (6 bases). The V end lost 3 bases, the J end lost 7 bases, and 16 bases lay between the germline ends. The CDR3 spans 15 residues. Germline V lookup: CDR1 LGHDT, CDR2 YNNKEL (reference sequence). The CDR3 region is CASSQASRGGQPQHF. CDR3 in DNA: TGTGCCAGCAGCCAGGCCTCCAGGGGAGGACAGCCCCAGCATTTT.

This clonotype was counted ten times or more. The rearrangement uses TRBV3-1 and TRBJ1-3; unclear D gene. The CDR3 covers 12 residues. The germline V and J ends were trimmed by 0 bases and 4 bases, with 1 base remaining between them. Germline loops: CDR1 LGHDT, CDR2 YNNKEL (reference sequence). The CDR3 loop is CASSQEGNTIYF. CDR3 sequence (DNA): TGTGCCAGCAGCCAAGAGGGAAACACCATATATTTT.

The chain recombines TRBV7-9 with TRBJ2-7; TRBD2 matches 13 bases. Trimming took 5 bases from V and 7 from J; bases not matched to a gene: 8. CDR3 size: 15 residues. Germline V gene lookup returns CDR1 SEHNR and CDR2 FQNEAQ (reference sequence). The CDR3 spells CASSPGLAGVGEQYF. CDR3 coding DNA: TGTGCCAGCAGCCCCGGACTAGCGGGAGTTGGGGAGCAGTACTTC. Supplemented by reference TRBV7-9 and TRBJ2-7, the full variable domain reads DTGVSQNPRHKITKRGQNVTFRCDPISEHNRLYWYRQTLGQGPEFLTYFQNEAQLEKSRLLSDRFSAERPKGSFSTLEIQRTEQGDSAMYLCASSPGLAGVGEQYFGPGTRLTVT.

The chain's CDR3 is CSARDWGGAGGSTDTQYF. CDR3 coding DNA: TGCAGTGCTAGAGATTGGGGTGGAGCGGGAGGGAGCACAGATACGCAGTATTTT. This chain uses TRBV20-1 with TRBJ2-3, with 10 positions matching TRBD2. Trimming at V came to 0 bases and at J to 0 bases, leaving 9 bases not matched to a gene. There are 18 residues in the CDR3. Germline CDR1 and CDR2: DFQATT and SNEGSKA (reference sequence).

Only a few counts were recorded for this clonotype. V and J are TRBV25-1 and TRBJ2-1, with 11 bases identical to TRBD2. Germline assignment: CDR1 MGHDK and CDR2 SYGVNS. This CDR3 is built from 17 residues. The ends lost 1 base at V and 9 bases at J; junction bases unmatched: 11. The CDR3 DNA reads TGTGCCAGCAGTGAATCGGTCCAACTAGCGGGAGCCAGTGAGCAGTTCTTC. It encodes CASSESVQLAGASEQFF.

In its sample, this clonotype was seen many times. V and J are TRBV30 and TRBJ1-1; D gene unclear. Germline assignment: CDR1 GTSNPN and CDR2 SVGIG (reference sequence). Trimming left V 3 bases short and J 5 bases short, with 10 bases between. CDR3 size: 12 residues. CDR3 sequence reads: CAWSWGATEAFF. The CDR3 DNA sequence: TGTGCCTGGAGCTGGGGAGCGACTGAAGCTTTCTTT.

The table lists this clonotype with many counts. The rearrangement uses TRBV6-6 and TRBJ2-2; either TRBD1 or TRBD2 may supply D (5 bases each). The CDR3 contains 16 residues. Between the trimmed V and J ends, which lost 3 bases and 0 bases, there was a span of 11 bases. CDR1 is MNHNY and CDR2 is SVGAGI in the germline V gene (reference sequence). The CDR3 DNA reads TGTGCCAGCAGTTATTCGGGACGCGCGAACACCGGGGAGCTGTTTTTT. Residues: CASSYSGRANTGELFF.

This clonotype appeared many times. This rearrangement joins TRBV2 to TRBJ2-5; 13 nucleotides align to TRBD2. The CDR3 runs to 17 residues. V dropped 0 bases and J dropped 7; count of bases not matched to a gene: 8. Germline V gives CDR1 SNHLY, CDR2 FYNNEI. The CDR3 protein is CASSEATGTSGTLTQYF. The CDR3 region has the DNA TGTGCCAGCAGTGAAGCGACCGGGACTAGCGGGACCCTGACCCAGTACTTC.

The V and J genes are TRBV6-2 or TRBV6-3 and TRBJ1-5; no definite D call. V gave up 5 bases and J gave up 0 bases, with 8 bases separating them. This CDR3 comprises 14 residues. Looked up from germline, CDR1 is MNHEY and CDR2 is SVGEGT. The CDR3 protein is CASSAENSNQPQHF. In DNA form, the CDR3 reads TGTGCCAGCAGTGCAGAGAATAGCAATCAGCCCCAGCATTTT.

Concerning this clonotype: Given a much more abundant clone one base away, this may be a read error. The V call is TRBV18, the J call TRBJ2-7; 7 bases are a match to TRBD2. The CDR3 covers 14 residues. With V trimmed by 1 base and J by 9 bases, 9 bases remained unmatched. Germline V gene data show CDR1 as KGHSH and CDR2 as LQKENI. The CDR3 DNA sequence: TGTGCCAGCTCACCACGGGAGGGAGCTGGTGGGCAGTACTTC. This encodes CASSPREGAGGQYF.

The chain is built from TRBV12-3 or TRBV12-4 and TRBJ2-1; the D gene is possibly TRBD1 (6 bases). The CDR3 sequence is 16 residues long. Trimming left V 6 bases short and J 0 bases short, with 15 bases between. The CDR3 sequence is CASSLTGLSSYNEQFF. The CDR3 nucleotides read TGTGCCAGCAGCCTAACAGGGCTCAGCTCCTACAATGAGCAGTTCTTC.

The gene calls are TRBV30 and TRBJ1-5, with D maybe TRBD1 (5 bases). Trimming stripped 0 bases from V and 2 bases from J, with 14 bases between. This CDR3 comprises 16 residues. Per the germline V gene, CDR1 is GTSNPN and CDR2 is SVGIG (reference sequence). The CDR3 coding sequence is TGTGCCTGGAGTGTATCCTCCAGGGATGGCAATCAGCCCCAGCATTTT. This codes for CAWSVSSRDGNQPQHF.

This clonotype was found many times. The CDR3 reads CSAHRDFNQPQHF. DNA of the CDR3: TGCAGTGCGCACCGGGACTTCAATCAGCCCCAGCATTTT. The rearrangement joins TRBV20-1 to TRBJ1-5, with a weak D call TRBD1 (5 bases). CDR1 and CDR2 (germline): DFQATT, SNEGSKA (reference sequence). V was trimmed by 6 bases and J by 3 bases, leaving 12 bases between them. CDR3 size: 13 residues.

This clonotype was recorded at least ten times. CDR3 bases: TGTGCCAGCAGAAAGAGTGGGCCCCAGCATTTT. It yields the protein CASRKSGPQHF. This chain joins TRBV12-3 or TRBV12-4 and TRBJ1-5; D gene uncertain. Deletions cut 6 bases from V and 9 bases from J, with 9 bases between. CDR3 length equals 11 residues.

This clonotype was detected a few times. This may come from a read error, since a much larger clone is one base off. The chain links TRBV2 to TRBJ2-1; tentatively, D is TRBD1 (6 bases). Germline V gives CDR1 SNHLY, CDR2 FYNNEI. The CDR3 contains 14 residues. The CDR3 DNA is TGTGCCAGCAGAACCGGGACACCAAACAATGAGCAGCTCTTC. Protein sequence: CASRTGTPNNEQLF. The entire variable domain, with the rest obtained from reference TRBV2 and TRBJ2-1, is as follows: EPEVTQTPSHQVTQMGQEVILRCVPISNHLYFYWYRQILGQKVEFLVSFYNNEISEKSEIFDDQFSVERPDGSNFTLKIRSTKLEDSAMYFCASRTGTPNNEQLFGPGTRLTVL.

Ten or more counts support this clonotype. This chain's CDR3 is CASSARDSTYEQYF. CDR3 DNA: TGTGCCAGCTCAGCCCGGGACAGCACTTACGAGCAGTACTTC. This chain connects TRBV18 to TRBJ2-7, with TRBD1 identical over 7 bases. V trimming: 5 bases; J trimming: 4 bases; junction bases outside the gene matches: 8. The CDR3 runs to 14 residues. The V gene's germline CDR1 is KGHSH and CDR2 LQKENI. The full variable domain, in which reference TRBV18 and TRBJ2-7 provide the parts outside the CDR3, is NAGVMQNPRHLVRRRGQEARLRCSPMKGHSHVYWYRQLPEEGLKFMVYLQKENIIDESGMPKERFSAEFPKEGPSILRIQQVVRGDSAAYFCASSARDSTYEQYFGPGTRLTVT.

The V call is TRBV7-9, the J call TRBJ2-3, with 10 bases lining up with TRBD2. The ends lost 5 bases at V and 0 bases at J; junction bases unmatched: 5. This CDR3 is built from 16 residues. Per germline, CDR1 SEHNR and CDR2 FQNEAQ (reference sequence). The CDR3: CASSVGLAESTDTQYF. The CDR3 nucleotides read TGTGCCAGCAGCGTAGGACTAGCGGAGAGCACAGATACGCAGTATTTT.

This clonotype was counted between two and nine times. DNA of the CDR3: TGTGCCAGCAGCGCATCCGGGACATCGTTAAGGATCGAGCAGTACTTC. Translating it yields CASSASGTSLRIEQYF. This chain links TRBV7-9 with TRBJ2-7; D is possibly TRBD1 (6 bases). V gave up 5 bases and J gave up 6 bases, with 23 bases separating them. This CDR3 comprises 16 residues. Germline V gives CDR1 SEHNR, CDR2 FQNEAQ (reference sequence).